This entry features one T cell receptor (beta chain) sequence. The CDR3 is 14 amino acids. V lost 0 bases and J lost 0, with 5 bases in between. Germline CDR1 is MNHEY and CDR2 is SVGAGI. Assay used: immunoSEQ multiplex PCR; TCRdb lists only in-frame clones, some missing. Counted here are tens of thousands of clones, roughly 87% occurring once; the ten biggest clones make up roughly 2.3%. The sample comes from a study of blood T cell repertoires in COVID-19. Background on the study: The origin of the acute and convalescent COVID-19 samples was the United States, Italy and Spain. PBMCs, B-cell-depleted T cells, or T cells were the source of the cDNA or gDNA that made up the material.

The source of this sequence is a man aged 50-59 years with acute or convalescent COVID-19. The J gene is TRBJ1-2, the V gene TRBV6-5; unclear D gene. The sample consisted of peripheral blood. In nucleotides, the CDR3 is TGTGCCAGCAGTTACTCCAGGACTAACTATGGCTACACCTTC. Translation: CASSYSRTNYGYTF.